The 30 T cell receptor beta chains listed next were all sequenced from one sample in a study of shared clonotypes between healthy human individuals. The method was immunoSEQ multiplex PCR; TCRdb's version includes in-frame clones alone and lacks a portion of them. The table records millions of clones, roughly 95% of them present only once. What was sequenced was naive CD4+ T cells sorted from blood. Stated subset: CD45RA+ positively selected. These receptors all come from a man aged 18 to 29 in good health.

The chain couples TRBV5-1 to TRBJ2-7, with D possibly TRBD2 on 6 matching bases. V dropped 4 bases and J dropped 9 bases, with 20 bases sitting between them. Germline assignment: CDR1 SGHRS and CDR2 YFSETQ. The CDR3 has 14 amino acids. The CDR3 DNA is TGCGCCAGCAGCCGCGGGGAGAAAGTAAACGGGCAGTACTTC. Protein product: CASSRGEKVNGQYF.

This clone was observed a single time. This CDR3 is CASRKGRGGGEQFF. The CDR3 DNA reads TGTGCCAGCAGAAAAGGGCGGGGCGGGGGTGAGCAGTTCTTC. The chain uses TRBV21-1 and TRBJ2-1; the listed D gene, TRBD2, was not tested against the DNA. TRBV21-1 is recorded as a pseudogene. CDR3 size: 14 residues.

This rearrangement joins TRBV4-2 to TRBJ2-3; unclear D gene. Germline CDR1 and CDR2: LGHNA and YNFKEQ. V shed 6 bases and J shed 4 bases, with 14 bases lying between them. The CDR3 spans 14 residues. The CDR3 DNA follows: TGTGCCAGCAGGCAATCGACATCGGCAGATACGCAGTATTTT. It translates to CASRQSTSADTQYF.

J is TRBJ2-3 and V is TRBV5-4; D is perhaps TRBD1 or TRBD2 (6 bases each). The CDR3 loop spans 14 amino acids. Trimming left V 4 bases short and J 6 bases short, with 15 bases between. The germline V gene has CDR1 SGHNT and CDR2 YYREEE (reference sequence). CDR3: CASSPGGGGDTQYF. The CDR3 nucleotides are TGTGCCAGCAGCCCCGGAGGGGGTGGGGATACGCAGTATTTT.

This chain links TRBV5-1 with TRBJ2-3; 10 bases match TRBD1. CDR3 size: 16 residues. Germline CDR1 is SGHRS and CDR2 is YFSETQ. Germline trimming cut 4 bases from V and 5 bases from J; bases unmatched to any gene: 10. The CDR3 loop is CASSQPPGQGKDTQYF. As DNA, the CDR3 is TGCGCCAGCAGCCAACCTCCGGGACAGGGGAAAGATACGCAGTATTTT.

The chain combines TRBV29-1 with TRBJ2-7; TRBD1 matches at 9 bases. Germline CDR1 reads SQVTM; CDR2 reads ANQGSEA. The CDR3 has 12 residues. V shed 7 bases, J shed 6 bases, and the junction held 7 bases outside the gene matches. The DNA for the CDR3 is TGCAGCGCTGCCGGACAGGGGAGCGAGCAGTACTTC. Translating gives CSAAGQGSEQYF.

This clone was seen a single time. One end of the junction varies from germline; a read error may be responsible. The chain couples TRBV10-3 to TRBJ1-2; D perhaps matches TRBD1 (5 bases). The CDR3 is 16 residues long. The germline V gene encodes CDR1 ENHRY and CDR2 SYGVKD. The CDR3 is CASSYSRQPPNYGYTF. DNA for the CDR3: TGTGCCAGCAGTTACTCGAGACAGCCACCTAACTATGGCTACACCTTC.

The chain joins TRBV27 to TRBJ2-3; D possibly matches TRBD1 or TRBD2 (5 bases each). Trimming removed 6 bases from V and 3 bases from J, with 16 bases in between. The CDR3 totals 15 residues. Germline CDR1 is MNHEY and CDR2 is SMNVEV (reference sequence). The CDR3 DNA follows: TGTGCCAGCAGCCGGGGCCCGGGGCTAACAGATACGCAGTATTTT. This encodes CASSRGPGLTDTQYF.

This chain joins TRBV4-1 and TRBJ1-4; 10 bases align to TRBD1. Germline V gene data show CDR1 as MGHRA and CDR2 as YSYEKL. The V and J ends lost 5 bases and 0 bases, in that order; junction bases with no gene match: 6. The CDR3 length is 17 residues. The CDR3: CASSSTGGVATNEKLFF. The CDR3 nucleotides read TGCGCCAGCAGCTCGACAGGGGGCGTCGCAACTAATGAAAAACTGTTTTTT.

About this clone itself: One base away lies a much larger clone, so this may be a sequencing read error. The CDR3 does not close with the conserved phenylalanine or tryptophan, likely indicating a read error. The chain couples TRBV7-2 to TRBJ2-7, with 11 bases aligning to TRBD2. Germline-derived CDR1 and CDR2 are SGHTA and FQGNSA. The CDR3 sequence is 15 residues long. V lost 5 bases, J lost 3 bases, and 6 bases stayed unmatched. The CDR3 loop reads CASSQDGTSGYEQYI. The CDR3 coding sequence is TGTGCCAGCAGCCAAGACGGGACTAGCGGCTACGAGCAGTACATC.

The V gene is TRBV4-1, the J gene TRBJ2-7; 11 bases are shared with TRBD2. Per the germline V gene, CDR1 is MGHRA and CDR2 is YSYEKL. V shed 3 bases, J shed 6 bases, and the junction held 10 bases outside the gene matches. This CDR3 has 16 amino acids. As DNA, the CDR3 is TGCGCCAGCAGCCAGGCGTTAGCGGGAGGGATAGGCGAGCAGTACTTC. This encodes CASSQALAGGIGEQYF.

This chain connects TRBV5-4 to TRBJ1-2; 7 nucleotides match TRBD1. Germline lookup yields CDR1 SGHNT and CDR2 YYREEE (reference sequence). V lost 3 bases to trimming and J lost 4 bases; unmatched junction nucleotides: 6. This CDR3 region has 14 residues. In DNA form, the CDR3 reads TGTGCCAGCAGCTCCCCGGGACAGCCCTATGGCTACACCTTC. This sequence encodes CASSSPGQPYGYTF. The full variable domain, in which reference TRBV5-4 and TRBJ1-2 provide the parts outside the CDR3, is ETGVTQSPTHLIKTRGQQVTLRCSSQSGHNTVSWYQQALGQGPQFIFQYYREEENGRGNFPPRFSGLQFPNYSSELNVNALELDDSALYLCASSSPGQPYGYTFGSGTRLTVV.

This clone appeared once. The rearrangement uses TRBV7-9 and TRBJ2-5; D gene unclear. V gave up 2 bases and J gave up 4 bases, with 8 bases separating them. The length of the CDR3 is 13 residues. The V gene's germline CDR1 is SEHNR and CDR2 FQNEAQ (reference sequence). In DNA form, the CDR3 reads TGTGCCAGCAGCTTACGGTTGGGAGAGACCCAGTACTTC. Translating gives CASSLRLGETQYF. Combining the CDR3 with reference TRBV7-9 and TRBJ2-5 gives the whole variable domain DTGVSQNPRHKITKRGQNVTFRCDPISEHNRLYWYRQTLGQGPEFLTYFQNEAQLEKSRLLSDRFSAERPKGSFSTLEIQRTEQGDSAMYLCASSLRLGETQYFGPGTRLLVL.

This clone was seen more than once but under ten times. The chain carries TRBV27 and TRBJ1-5; TRBD1 matches 7 bases. Germline trimming cut 5 bases from V and 7 bases from J; bases unmatched to any gene: 8. CDR3 length: 14 amino acids. The germline CDR1 and CDR2 sequences are MNHEY and SMNVEV (reference sequence). The CDR3 DNA reads as TGTGCCAGCAGTACCGACAGGGTACGACAGCCCCAGCATTTT. Protein product: CASSTDRVRQPQHF.

The J gene is TRBJ2-1, the V gene TRBV25-1; 9 nucleotides align to TRBD2. This CDR3 contains 15 residues. Germline loops: CDR1 MGHDK, CDR2 SYGVNS. With V trimmed by 7 bases and J by 5 bases, 9 bases remained unmatched. CDR3 DNA sequence: TGTGCCAGCACGACCCGGACTAGCGCCCACAATGAGCAGTTCTTC. Translated, it gives CASTTRTSAHNEQFF.

With regard to this clone: Other DNA sequences of this sample code for an identical CDR3. The chain uses TRBV19 and TRBJ1-5; D is undetermined. This CDR3 spans 13 amino acids. CDR1 is LNHDA and CDR2 is SQIVND in the germline V gene (reference sequence). Trimming removed 3 bases at V and 5 bases at J, with 8 bases between. As DNA, the CDR3 is TGTGCCAGTAGTATTGCTGGGGATCAGCCCCAGCATTTT. Its protein is CASSIAGDQPQHF. Drawing the rest from reference TRBV19 and TRBJ1-5, the complete variable domain is DGGITQSPKYLFRKEGQNVTLSCEQNLNHDAMYWYRQDPGQGLRLIYYSQIVNDFQKGDIAEGYSVSREKKESFPLTVTSAQKNPTAFYLCASSIAGDQPQHFGDGTRLSIL.

The V gene is TRBV5-8, the J gene TRBJ2-2, with TRBD1 identical over 7 bases. CDR1 and CDR2 (germline): SGHTS, YDEGEE. The CDR3 is 13 amino acids. The ends lost 4 bases at V and 6 bases at J; junction bases unmatched: 3. CDR3 in amino acids: CASSPTGAGELFF. The CDR3, as DNA: TGTGCCAGCAGCCCTACAGGGGCCGGGGAGCTGTTTTTT.

The gene calls are TRBV7-2 and TRBJ2-7; the D is unclear. Per the germline V gene, CDR1 is SGHTA and CDR2 is FQGNSA. V was cut by 3 bases and J by 1 base, with 7 bases left in between. The CDR3 is made up of 13 amino acids. The CDR3 loop reads CASSFYSSYEQYF. The CDR3 bases are TGTGCCAGCAGCTTCTACAGTTCCTACGAGCAGTACTTC. Supplemented by reference TRBV7-2 and TRBJ2-7, the full variable domain reads GAGVSQSPSNKVTEKGKDVELRCDPISGHTALYWYRQSLGQGLEFLIYFQGNSAPDKSGLPSDRFSAERTGGSVSTLTIQRTQQEDSAVYLCASSFYSSYEQYFGPGTRLTVT.

The V call is TRBV28, the J call TRBJ2-2; no reliable D call. Trimming pared 7 bases from V and 4 bases from J, leaving 13 bases between. The CDR3 is 14 residues long. Germline V gene lookup returns CDR1 MDHEN and CDR2 SYDVKM. The CDR3 loop reads CASNEAGPTGELFF. The CDR3 nucleotides are TGTGCCAGCAACGAGGCCGGTCCCACCGGGGAGCTGTTTTTT.

The genes are TRBV28 and TRBJ2-4; D possibly uses TRBD1 or TRBD2 (6 bases each). Trimming took off 2 bases at V and 0 bases at J, with 11 bases between the two ends. Germline CDR1 MDHEN, CDR2 SYDVKM. The CDR3 is made up of 16 amino acids. The CDR3 sequence is CASSLGGTLAKNIQYF. The CDR3 nucleotides read TGTGCCAGCAGTTTAGGGGGGACATTAGCCAAAAACATTCAGTACTTC. The complete variable domain, with remaining parts taken from reference TRBV28 and TRBJ2-4, reads DVKVTQSSRYLVKRTGEKVFLECVQDMDHENMFWYRQDPGLGLRLIYFSYDVKMKEKGDIPEGYSVSREKKERFSLILESASTNQTSMYLCASSLGGTLAKNIQYFGAGTRLSVL.

The chain employs TRBV11-2 and TRBJ2-2, with 8 positions matching TRBD1. The CDR3 spans 15 residues. Trimming took 5 bases from V and 4 from J; bases not matched to a gene: 6. Germline V gives CDR1 SGHAT, CDR2 FQNNGV. This CDR3 reads CASSRWTGSTGELFF. The CDR3 nucleotides are TGTGCCAGCAGCAGATGGACAGGGAGCACCGGGGAGCTGTTTTTT.

This clone was observed a single time. The chain is built from TRBV5-1 and TRBJ2-7; TRBD1 aligns across 8 bases. Germline CDR1 SGHRS, CDR2 YFSETQ. J was trimmed by 0 bases and V by 4 bases; bases with no gene match: 3. This CDR3 comprises 14 residues. The CDR3, as DNA: TGCGCCAGCAGCCGACAGGGGACCTCCTACGAGCAGTACTTC. Its translation is CASSRQGTSYEQYF.

The chain links TRBV5-5 to TRBJ1-4; D is uncertain. Trimming took off 4 bases at V and 0 bases at J, with 13 bases between the two ends. Looked up from germline, CDR1 is SGHKS and CDR2 is YYEKEE (reference sequence). CDR3 size: 16 residues. This CDR3 reads CASSLNPPATNEKLFF. CDR3 DNA sequence: TGTGCCAGCAGCCTAAACCCGCCGGCAACTAATGAAAAACTGTTTTTT.

The rearrangement links TRBV11-2 to TRBJ2-5; D uncertain. V was trimmed by 2 bases and J by 3 bases, leaving 10 bases between them. The CDR3 runs 14 residues. Germline CDR1 reads SGHAT; CDR2 reads FQNNGV. As DNA, the CDR3 is TGTGCCAGCAGCTTAAGTACAGTAAAAGAGACCCAGTACTTC. It yields the protein CASSLSTVKETQYF. The full variable domain, its missing parts supplied by reference TRBV11-2 and TRBJ2-5, is EAGVAQSPRYKIIEKRQSVAFWCNPISGHATLYWYQQILGQGPKLLIQFQNNGVVDDSQLPKDRFSAERLKGVDSTLKIQPAKLEDSAVYLCASSLSTVKETQYFGPGTRLLVL.

The chain combines TRBV6-6 with TRBJ2-7; D perhaps matches TRBD2 (5 bases). V was cut by 5 bases and J by 0 bases, with 17 bases left in between. Germline CDR1 is MNHNY and CDR2 is SVGAGI (reference sequence). The CDR3 has 16 amino acids. The CDR3: CASSPRAGLLSYEQYF. Written as DNA, the CDR3 is TGTGCCAGCAGTCCTCGGGCTGGACTTCTCTCCTACGAGCAGTACTTC.

The gene calls are TRBV10-3 and TRBJ2-3; the D gene could be TRBD1 or TRBD2 (5 bases each). V was shortened by 0 bases and J by 8 bases, with 18 bases between the two germline ends. This CDR3 comprises 16 residues. Germline-derived CDR1 and CDR2 are ENHRY and SYGVKD. CDR3 coding DNA: TGTGCCATCAGTGAGTCAGGGACCCGGGGTACCGGTACGCAGTATTTT. This codes for CAISESGTRGTGTQYF.

The chain employs TRBV28 and TRBJ1-6; 7 nucleotides align to TRBD1. This CDR3 contains 15 residues. J was trimmed by 5 bases and V by 7 bases; bases with no gene match: 8. Germline-derived CDR1 and CDR2 are MDHEN and SYDVKM. As DNA, the CDR3 is TGTGCCAGCACCACGCTGGGGACAGATAATTCACCCCTCCACTTT. Translated, it gives CASTTLGTDNSPLHF.

With respect to this clone: Other nucleotide sequences in the sample specify the same CDR3. The chain recombines TRBV6-5 with TRBJ1-1; unclear D gene. The CDR3 is 12 amino acids. The germline gives CDR1 MNHEY, CDR2 SVGAGI. The V end lost 5 bases, the J end lost 2 bases, and 6 bases lay between the germline ends. In DNA form, the CDR3 reads TGTGCCAGCAGTCGCGACAACACTGAAGCTTTCTTT. Its protein is CASSRDNTEAFF.

This chain connects TRBV10-3 to TRBJ2-7; TRBD2 matches at 7 bases. V gave up 2 bases and J gave up 3 bases; unmatched junction bases: 7. The CDR3 totals 15 residues. Germline assignment: CDR1 ENHRY and CDR2 SYGVKD. The CDR3 loop reads CAISEPRTRGYEQYF. CDR3 nucleotides: TGTGCCATCAGTGAGCCAAGGACTAGGGGCTACGAGCAGTACTTC.

The J gene is TRBJ1-1, the V gene TRBV6-5; 8 bases agree with TRBD1. Germline V gene data show CDR1 as MNHEY and CDR2 as SVGAGI. V was clipped by 6 bases and J by 6 bases; unmatched bases: 6. This CDR3 has 13 amino acids. DNA of the CDR3: TGTGCCAGCAGCTACCAGGGGGCGGCTGAAGCTTTCTTT. This codes for CASSYQGAAEAFF.